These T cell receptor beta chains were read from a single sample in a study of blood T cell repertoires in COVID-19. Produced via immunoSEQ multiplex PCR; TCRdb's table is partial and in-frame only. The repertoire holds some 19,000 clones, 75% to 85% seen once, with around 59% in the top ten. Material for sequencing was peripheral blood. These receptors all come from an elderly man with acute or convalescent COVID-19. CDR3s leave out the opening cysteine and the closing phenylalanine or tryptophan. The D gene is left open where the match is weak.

cdr3_aa: ASSSTGISSGANVLT; v_call: TRBV28; d_call: -
cdr3_aa: ASSLQGGQQYGYT; v_call: TRBV5-1; d_call: -
cdr3_aa: ATSVGTRPYNEQF; v_call: TRBV24-1; d_call: -
cdr3_aa: ASSVKGTGAYGYT; v_call: TRBV9; d_call: TRBD1
cdr3_aa: ATSDWGGTDTQY; v_call: TRBV24-1; d_call: -
cdr3_aa: SASSSVNSPLH; v_call: TRBV20-1; d_call: -
cdr3_aa: ASRDRGNIRTGELF; v_call: TRBV27; d_call: -
cdr3_aa: ASSSGGSGREETQY; v_call: TRBV5-1; d_call: TRBD2
cdr3_aa: ASSFKTGRGDTQY; v_call: TRBV7-2; d_call: -
cdr3_aa: ASSGWTASTDTQY; v_call: TRBV27; d_call: -
cdr3_aa: AWERGASAYTIY; v_call: TRBV30; d_call: -
cdr3_aa: ASWDLGSPLH; v_call: TRBV28; d_call: -
cdr3_aa: ASSLRDLKGEKLF; v_call: TRBV7-9; d_call: -
cdr3_aa: ATSRDVPTGSNQPQH; v_call: TRBV15; d_call: -
cdr3_aa: ASSLAKGGGHAF; v_call: TRBV7-8; d_call: -
cdr3_aa: ASSLNRYGYT; v_call: TRBV28; d_call: -
cdr3_aa: ASSFSQGVDSPLH; v_call: TRBV7-6; d_call: -
cdr3_aa: ASSLYGRGNYGYT; v_call: TRBV27; d_call: TRBD1
cdr3_aa: ASSRWGAKETQY; v_call: TRBV7-2; d_call: -
cdr3_aa: ASGVGLGTEAF; v_call: TRBV28; d_call: -
cdr3_aa: ASSLRGVTGDQPQH; v_call: TRBV28; d_call: -
cdr3_aa: ASTGTNYGYT; v_call: TRBV19; d_call: -
cdr3_aa: ASSVDPSGGVGTQY; v_call: TRBV9; d_call: TRBD2
cdr3_aa: ASSPLAIGELF; v_call: TRBV6-5; d_call: -
cdr3_aa: SVPDRMGGYT; v_call: TRBV29-1; d_call: -
cdr3_aa: ASSQVFSGGAEETQY; v_call: TRBV3-1/TRBV3-2; d_call: TRBD2
cdr3_aa: ASSLGQFYEQY; v_call: TRBV7-9; d_call: -
cdr3_aa: AWTRTGWTQETQY; v_call: TRBV30; d_call: TRBD1
cdr3_aa: ASSFTGSSTDTQY; v_call: TRBV11-2; d_call: -
cdr3_aa: ASSVAGYGYT; v_call: TRBV9; d_call: -
cdr3_aa: ASSPDRGSSYEQY; v_call: TRBV7-2; d_call: TRBD1
cdr3_aa: SVGGWAGGNTEAF; v_call: TRBV29-1; d_call: TRBD1
cdr3_aa: ASRTGTSTNEKLF; v_call: TRBV28; d_call: -
cdr3_aa: ASSPRHLHDYT; v_call: TRBV5-1; d_call: -
cdr3_aa: ASSVEETGWEKLF; v_call: TRBV9; d_call: TRBD1
cdr3_aa: ASSPPWGQAVEQY; v_call: TRBV5-6; d_call: TRBD1
cdr3_aa: ASSQDSGGYNEQF; v_call: TRBV3-1/TRBV3-2; d_call: -
cdr3_aa: ASSLDRGPFNEQF; v_call: TRBV5-4; d_call: TRBD1
cdr3_aa: ASSDEGYVRPGEGPEAF; v_call: TRBV6-1; d_call: -
cdr3_aa: ASSYRGEQY; v_call: TRBV6-5; d_call: -
cdr3_aa: ASSYGDRGRGYT; v_call: TRBV6-5; d_call: TRBD1
cdr3_aa: ASSMGMDSPLH; v_call: TRBV11-2; d_call: -
cdr3_aa: ASSLLTQSSYNEQF; v_call: TRBV5-1; d_call: -
cdr3_aa: ASSEDRGWGNQPQH; v_call: TRBV7-9; d_call: TRBD1
cdr3_aa: ASSKPTGSETQY; v_call: TRBV5-5; d_call: -
cdr3_aa: ASSLGQFLNSPLH; v_call: TRBV5-1; d_call: -
cdr3_aa: ASSPRLNTEAF; v_call: TRBV28; d_call: -
cdr3_aa: STRGGRSYNEQF; v_call: TRBV29-1; d_call: TRBD2
cdr3_aa: ASSLQQGSHGEQF; v_call: TRBV11-2; d_call: -
cdr3_aa: ASSLISGTGLTQY; v_call: TRBV3-1/TRBV3-2; d_call: TRBD1
cdr3_aa: ASSTRQGSSDTQY; v_call: TRBV11-3; d_call: TRBD1
cdr3_aa: ASSLMPGGRNSPLH; v_call: TRBV27; d_call: TRBD1
cdr3_aa: SVEKQGYNEQF; v_call: TRBV29-1; d_call: -
cdr3_aa: ASSFPASGGASYNEQF; v_call: TRBV5-1; d_call: TRBD2
cdr3_aa: ASSIISGGDNEQF; v_call: TRBV19; d_call: TRBD2
cdr3_aa: ASSSTGTSGTGELF; v_call: TRBV5-5; d_call: TRBD2
cdr3_aa: ASSLGSTDTQY; v_call: TRBV4-1; d_call: -
cdr3_aa: ASKPTGAGGYGYT; v_call: TRBV5-1; d_call: TRBD1
cdr3_aa: ASSLASGGSDTQY; v_call: TRBV7-2; d_call: TRBD2
cdr3_aa: ASRKGGMNTEAF; v_call: TRBV28; d_call: -